Listed here is a single T cell receptor (beta chain). Its specificity is not known. Cyclophosphamide on days +3 and +4 followed busulfan-fludarabine conditioning and a marrow graft. This specimen belongs to a study of T cells after posttransplantation cyclophosphamide. Sequencing used immunoSEQ multiplex PCR; TCRdb keeps in-frame clones, though not all of them. Of roughly 42,000 clones in the sample, 80% to 95% were seen once. Findings of the study overall: Donor CD8+ memory clones often dominated recipient blood repertoires at later times. Blood and skin or GI T cell repertoires showed limited TRB overlap. Recipient CMV seropositivity and CMV reactivation strongly tracked TRB clonality.

Germline V lookup: CDR1 SGHKS, CDR2 YYEKEE (reference sequence). V gave up 4 bases and J gave up 6 bases, with 12 bases separating them. The CDR3 extends over 13 amino acids. The sample in question was PBMCs, obtained around 58 days after allogeneic stem cell transplant with posttransplant cyclophosphamide. The chain employs TRBV5-5 and TRBJ2-3; D is undetermined. The source is a male patient in his sixties or seventies who received an allogeneic stem cell transplant from a related donor and was CMV-positive. The T cells may come from the graft donor. The CDR3 reads CASSLRNGDTQYF. In nucleotides, the CDR3 is TGTGCCAGCAGCCTGAGGAACGGGGATACGCAGTATTTT.